This T cell receptor (beta chain) stems from a study of response to subunit inactivated influenza vaccine. TCRdb re-called the RT-PCR reads with MiXCR, one entry per CDR3 protein. The table shows about 540,000 distinct CDR3 sequences, with less than 25% occurring only once. Germline CDR1 is SGHRS and CDR2 is YFSETQ. The CDR3 totals 13 residues. Trimming cost V 3 bases and J 4 bases; bases outside gene matches: 3. This clonotype was observed a few times. This same sample was also part of a study on T cells expressing NK-cell markers. That source reports: Libraries used 5'RACE template switching adding universal primer site and UMIs. For a handful of donors, these clonotypes were likewise the leading ones in the CD3+CD56-NKG2C+ fraction.

The sample here was CD4+ T cells sorted from PBMCs, taken roughly 12 days after vaccination. The TCR comes from a man aged 45-65 years who received an inactivated influenza vaccine. This chain uses TRBV5-1 with TRBJ1-1, with 7 bases matching TRBD1. CDR3: CASSWTGATEAFF. CDR3 DNA: TGCGCCAGCAGCTGGACAGGCGCCACTGAAGCTTTCTTT.